A selection of T cell receptor beta chains follows, all from one sample in a study of blood T cells in healthy people across ages. TCRdb re-analysed the 5' RACE reads in MiXCR, keeping a single row per CDR3 protein. The data contain 650,000 to 1,000,000 distinct CDR3 sequences, 36% of them singletons. The sample was blood. These receptors were obtained from a man aged 18 to 30 in good health. Each CDR3 is given with its conserved first and last residue. D genes are given only for firm matches. Clone size is not always given. Where it is, it says once, few, many or a class for expanded clones.

cdr3_aa	cdr3_nt	j_call	clone_size	cdr3_length	v_call	d_call
CASSKWTTHRTDTQYF	TGTGCCAGCAGCAAGTGGACAACTCATCGCACAGATACGCAGTATTTT	TRBJ2-3	few	16	TRBV21-1	-
CASSVSLAGAYNEQYF	TGCGCCAGCAGCGTCTCTCTAGCGGGGGCCTACAATGAGCAGTACTTC	TRBJ2-5	-	16	TRBV5-1	TRBD2
CASSGDNEQFF	TGTGCCAGCAGTGGGGACAATGAGCAGTTCTTC	TRBJ2-1	many	11	TRBV2	-
CSAKDRVNQPQHF	TGCAGTGCTAAGGACAGGGTAAATCAGCCCCAGCATTTT	TRBJ1-5	-	13	TRBV20-1	TRBD1
CASSNIQGQGEKLFF	TGTGCCAGCAGTAACATACAGGGGCAGGGTGAAAAACTGTTTTTT	TRBJ1-4	-	15	TRBV27	TRBD1
CSARDRTGTGTYEQYF	TGCAGTGCTAGAGATAGAACCGGGACAGGGACCTACGAGCAGTACTTC	TRBJ2-7	once	16	TRBV20-1	TRBD1
CSAPSASGDYNEQFF	TGCAGTGCTCCCTCCGCTAGCGGGGACTACAATGAGCAGTTCTTC	TRBJ2-1	-	15	TRBV20-1	TRBD2
CASSLGVTHEQYF	TGTGCCAGCAGTTTAGGGGTAACCCATGAGCAGTACTTC	TRBJ2-5	-	13	TRBV12-3/TRBV12-4	-
CASSLAPASGGNNEQYF	TGCGCCAGCAGCTTAGCCCCAGCTAGCGGGGGGAACAATGAGCAGTACTTC	TRBJ2-5	-	17	TRBV5-1	TRBD2
CSAIGRYF	TGCAGTGCTATCGGGCGGTATTTT	TRBJ2-3	-	8	TRBV20-1	-
CASSQDLRTEAFF	TGTGCCAGCAGCCAAGATCTTCGGACTGAAGCTTTCTTT	TRBJ1-1	few	13	TRBV4-2	-
CASSQDGRTYGYTF	TGCGCCAGCAGCCAAGATGGGCGGACCTATGGCTACACCTTC	TRBJ1-2	-	14	TRBV4-3	-
CASGNGQIYNSPLHF	TGTGCCAGCGGAAACGGACAGATTTATAATTCACCCCTCCACTTT	TRBJ1-6	-	15	TRBV11-2	-
CSAIEGRDGYTF	TGCAGTGCTATAGAGGGCAGGGACGGCTACACCTTC	TRBJ1-2	-	12	TRBV20-1	-
CASIVDRYTGELFF	TGTGCCAGCATAGTGGACAGATACACCGGGGAGCTGTTTTTT	TRBJ2-2	-	14	TRBV2	-
CASSPPIGGSGYTF	TGTGCCAGCTCACCACCGATAGGGGGCTCTGGCTACACCTTC	TRBJ1-2	-	14	TRBV18	TRBD1
CASSLYAQGGYSNQPQHF	TGTGCCAGCAGCTTGTACGCACAGGGGGGATATAGCAATCAGCCCCAGCATTTT	TRBJ1-5	-	18	TRBV5-5	TRBD1
CASSLSGTGGYGYTF	TGTGCCAGCAGCTTATCAGGGACGGGGGGGTATGGCTACACCTTC	TRBJ1-2	many	15	TRBV7-9	-
CASSENRSNYGYTF	TGTGCCAGCAGTGAAAACAGGAGTAACTATGGCTACACCTTC	TRBJ1-2	few	14	TRBV2	-
CALGDVGDTQYF	TGTGCCCTTGGGGACGTTGGTGATACGCAGTATTTT	TRBJ2-3	-	12	TRBV7-2	-
CSARGGQGNTGELFF	TGCAGTGCTAGAGGGGGACAGGGCAACACCGGGGAGCTGTTTTTT	TRBJ2-2	-	15	TRBV20-1	TRBD1
CASSQGWGLSTDTQYF	TGCGCCAGCAGCCAGGGGTGGGGATTGAGCACAGATACGCAGTATTTT	TRBJ2-3	-	16	TRBV4-1	-
CATSRDTGTIIHF	TGTGCCACCAGCAGAGATACGGGCACTATCATCCACTTT	TRBJ1-6	many	13	TRBV15	-
CSARKRDRYEQYF	TGCAGTGCTAGAAAGAGGGATAGGTACGAGCAGTACTTC	TRBJ2-7	-	13	TRBV20-1	-
CAISRGDWGYGYTF	TGTGCCATCAGTCGAGGGGACTGGGGGTATGGCTACACCTTC	TRBJ1-2	-	14	TRBV10-3	-
CASSQTTGTRYGYTF	TGCGCCAGCAGCCAAACGACAGGCACCCGCTATGGCTACACCTTC	TRBJ1-2	many	15	TRBV4-3	-
CASSQALGQFVTGELFF	TGTGCCAGCAGTCAGGCCTTGGGACAGTTTGTCACCGGGGAGCTGTTTTTT	TRBJ2-2	-	17	TRBV12-3/TRBV12-4	TRBD1
CASSLLAGGLYGYTF	TGTGCCAGCAGCTTATTGGCAGGGGGCCTTTATGGCTACACCTTC	TRBJ1-2	-	15	TRBV7-8	TRBD1
CATTGTGEETQYF	TGTGCCACCACCGGGACAGGAGAAGAGACCCAGTACTTC	TRBJ2-5	many	13	TRBV10-3	TRBD1
CASSFRTSGFNEQFF	TGTGCCAGCAGTTTCCGGACTAGCGGATTCAATGAGCAGTTCTTC	TRBJ2-1	few	15	TRBV12-3/TRBV12-4	TRBD2
CASSGQAANYGYTF	TGTGCCAGCAGCGGACAGGCGGCTAACTATGGCTACACCTTC	TRBJ1-2	few	14	TRBV12-3/TRBV12-4	TRBD1